This is a list of T cell receptor beta chains from one sample in a study of shared clonotypes between healthy human individuals. Profiled with immunoSEQ multiplex PCR; TCRdb holds only in-frame clones, not every one. This repertoire shows some 2,500,000 clones, over 85% found once; its top ten account for approximately 0.37%. The specimen was naive CD4+ T cells from PBMCs. The source is a man between 18 and 29 years old in good health. Some clones in this sample may be carry-over from other donors' samples. CDR3s include the opening cysteine and the closing phenylalanine or tryptophan. D genes are given only for firm matches. Rows may omit the clone size; those that give it use once, few, many or a size class.

V	size	D	J	DNA	CDR3
TRBV19	NA	TRBD1	TRBJ1-2	TGTGCCATCAAGGAACAGGGGGCGGAAGGCTACACCTTC	CAIKEQGAEGYTF
TRBV6-1	NA	NA	TRBJ2-1	TGTGCCAGCAGTGAATGGTATGAGCAGTTCTTC	CASSEWYEQFF
TRBV6-6	NA	TRBD1	TRBJ1-1	TGTGCCAGCAGTCGAGACAGGGGCGCGGGCACTGAAGCTTTCTTT	CASSRDRGAGTEAFF
TRBV28	NA	NA	TRBJ2-1	TGTGCCAGCGGTGCAGACCCCTACAATGAGCAGTTCTTC	CASGADPYNEQFF
TRBV19	NA	TRBD1	TRBJ1-2	TGTGCCAGTAGCATGACAGGGGAAGACTATGGCTACACCTTC	CASSMTGEDYGYTF
TRBV11-2	NA	NA	TRBJ2-2	TGTGCCAGCAGCTTAGTGAGGGGTCCTAACACCGGGGAGCTGTTTTTT	CASSLVRGPNTGELFF
TRBV5-1	NA	NA	TRBJ1-2	TGCGCCAGCAGCTTGCCGGGGGACTCTGGCTACACCTTC	CASSLPGDSGYTF
TRBV10-1	NA	NA	TRBJ2-7	TGCGCCAGCAGGTTGGGGCGGACCTACGAGCAGTACTTC	CASRLGRTYEQYF
TRBV28	NA	NA	TRBJ2-3	TGTGCCAGCAGTGGGATCCGGGATCCAACAGATACGCAGTATTTT	CASSGIRDPTDTQYF
TRBV5-4	NA	NA	TRBJ2-1	TGTGCCAGCAGCTTGAAGTCAGGGTCCGGGGCTTCTAATGAGCAGTTCTTC	CASSLKSGSGASNEQFF
TRBV7-9	NA	TRBD2	TRBJ2-1	TGTGCCAGCAGCTTTGCGGGAGCCACGGGGAATGAGCAGTTCTTC	CASSFAGATGNEQFF
TRBV28	NA	NA	TRBJ2-5	TGTGCCAGCACTCCTCGGACAGTGAGGGAGACCCAGTACTTC	CASTPRTVRETQYF
TRBV4-2	NA	NA	TRBJ2-3	TGTGCCAGCAGCCTGGCAGATACGCAGTATTTT	CASSLADTQYF
TRBV7-8	NA	TRBD1	TRBJ1-1	TGTGCCAGCAGCTCCCGGGACAGGTTTCGGATGAACACTGAAGCTTTCTTT	CASSSRDRFRMNTEAFF
TRBV11-2	NA	NA	TRBJ2-7	TGTGCCAGCAGCTCGACAGGTGGAGGATCCTACGAGCAGTACTTC	CASSSTGGGSYEQYF
TRBV28	NA	NA	TRBJ2-1	TGTGCCAGCAGTTCCCCTCCACGGAGTGAGCAGTTCTTC	CASSSPPRSEQFF
TRBV5-4	NA	TRBD1	TRBJ2-7	TGTGCCAGCAGAGAAGGACCAGGGGGACGAGGGCAGTACTTC	CASREGPGGRGQYF
TRBV5-1	NA	NA	TRBJ2-5	TGCGCCAGCAGTCCAGGTCGTTCGATCCAACAAGAGACCCAGTACTTC	CASSPGRSIQQETQYF
TRBV18	NA	NA	TRBJ1-4	TGTGCCAGCTCGACAGGAGCGGACGAAAAACTGTTTTTT	CASSTGADEKLFF
TRBV11-3	NA	NA	TRBJ2-3	TGTGCCAGCAACAGCGAAAGCACAGATACGCAGTATTTT	CASNSESTDTQYF
TRBV19	NA	TRBD2	TRBJ2-1	TGTGCCAGTAGTCGTCTAAGCGGGAGGGCTGGTGGTGAGCAGTTCTTC	CASSRLSGRAGGEQFF
TRBV11-3	NA	NA	TRBJ1-3	TGTGCCAGCAGCTTAGGTCGACAGGCTCCTGGAAACACCATATATTTT	CASSLGRQAPGNTIYF
TRBV10-1	NA	NA	TRBJ2-7	TGCGCCAGCAGTGACCCAGGTCGCTACGAGCAGTACTTC	CASSDPGRYEQYF
TRBV30	NA	TRBD2	TRBJ2-3	TGTGCCTGTGCCGGGAGGGGGAATACGCAGTATTTT	CACAGRGNTQYF
TRBV9	NA	NA	TRBJ2-1	TGTGCCAGCAGCCCCTACCGGGCCAGATCAAACAATGAGCAGTTCTTC	CASSPYRARSNNEQFF
TRBV14	NA	TRBD1	TRBJ1-1	TGTGCCAGCAGTAAACAGGGGGGGAACACTGAAGCTTTCTTT	CASSKQGGNTEAFF
TRBV18	NA	TRBD2	TRBJ2-5	TGTGCCAGCTCACCACCAGGGACTATACAAGAGACCCAGTACTTC	CASSPPGTIQETQYF
TRBV7-9	once	TRBD1	TRBJ1-6	TGTGCCAGCAGCTTAGAGGGGACAGGGAGAAATTCACCCCTCCACTTT	CASSLEGTGRNSPLHF
TRBV19	NA	TRBD1	TRBJ2-4	TGTGCCAGTAGTATAGATCTGGGACAGAGGGGGTCCAAAAACATTCAGTACTTC	CASSIDLGQRGSKNIQYF
TRBV18	NA	NA	TRBJ2-5	TGTGCCAGCTCACCACCGGGGGGACGAGAGACCCAGTACTTC	CASSPPGGRETQYF
TRBV4-2	NA	TRBD2	TRBJ2-7	TGTGCCAGCAGCCCCCTCCCCCTCGGGACTAGCGGGAGAGGGTACGAGCAGTACTTC	CASSPLPLGTSGRGYEQYF
TRBV6-5	NA	TRBD2	TRBJ2-7	TGTGCCAGCAGTCGTGTTACTAGCGGGAGTTACGAGCAGTACTTC	CASSRVTSGSYEQYF
TRBV19	NA	NA	TRBJ2-2	TGTGCCAGTAAGATGTACGGGAGAGAGAACACCGGGGAGCTGTTTTTT	CASKMYGRENTGELFF
TRBV6-1	NA	TRBD1	TRBJ2-1	TGTGCCAGCAGCCGGGACAGGGGGTCTCGTGAGCAGTTCTTC	CASSRDRGSREQFF
TRBV30	NA	TRBD1	TRBJ2-6	TGTGCCTGGAGTAGTCTACGGACAGGGCGATCCGGGGCCAACGTCCTGACTTTC	CAWSSLRTGRSGANVLTF